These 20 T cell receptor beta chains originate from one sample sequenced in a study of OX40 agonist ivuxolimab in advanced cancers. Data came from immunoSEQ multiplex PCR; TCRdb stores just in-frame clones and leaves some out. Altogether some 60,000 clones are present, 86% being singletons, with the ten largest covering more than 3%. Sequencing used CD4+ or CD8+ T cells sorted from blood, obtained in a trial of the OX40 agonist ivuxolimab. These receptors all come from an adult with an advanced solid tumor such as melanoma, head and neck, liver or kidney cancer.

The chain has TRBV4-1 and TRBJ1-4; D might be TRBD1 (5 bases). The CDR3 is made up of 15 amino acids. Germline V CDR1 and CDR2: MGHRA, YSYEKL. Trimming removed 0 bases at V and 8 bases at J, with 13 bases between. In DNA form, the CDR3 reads TGCGCCAGCAGCCAAGAAAGGGGTCCAAGAGAAAAACTGTTTTTT. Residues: CASSQERGPREKLFF.

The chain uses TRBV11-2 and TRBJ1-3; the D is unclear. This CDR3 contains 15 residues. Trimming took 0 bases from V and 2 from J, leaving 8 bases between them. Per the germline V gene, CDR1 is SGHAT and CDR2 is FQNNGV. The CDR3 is CASSLDRAAGNTIYF. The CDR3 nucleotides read TGTGCCAGCAGCTTAGATCGGGCAGCTGGAAACACCATATATTTT.

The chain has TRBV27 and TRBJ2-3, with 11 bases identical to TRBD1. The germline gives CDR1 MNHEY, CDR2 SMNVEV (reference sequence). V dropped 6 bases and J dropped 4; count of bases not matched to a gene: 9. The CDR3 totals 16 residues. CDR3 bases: TGTGCCAGCAGACTCCGGACAGGGGGCTTTTCAGATACGCAGTATTTT. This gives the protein CASRLRTGGFSDTQYF.

This CDR3 is CASSSIGTLYNEQFF. The CDR3, as DNA: TGTGCCAGCAGCTCCATTGGAACCCTCTACAATGAGCAGTTCTTC. The chain carries TRBV13 and TRBJ2-1; D not resolved. Trimming removed 4 bases at V and 3 bases at J, with 13 bases between. Looked up from germline, CDR1 is PRHDT and CDR2 is FYEKMQ (reference sequence). This CDR3 comprises 15 residues. The whole variable domain, filled in from reference TRBV13 and TRBJ2-1, reads AAGVIQSPRHLIKEKRETATLKCYPIPRHDTVYWYQQGPGQDPQFLISFYEKMQSDKGSIPDRFSAQQFSDYHSELNMSSLELGDSALYFCASSSIGTLYNEQFFGPGTRLTVL.

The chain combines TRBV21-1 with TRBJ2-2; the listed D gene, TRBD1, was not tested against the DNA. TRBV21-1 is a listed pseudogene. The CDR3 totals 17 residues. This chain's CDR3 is CASSKNLTGRNTGELFF. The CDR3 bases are TGTGCCAGCAGCAAAAACCTGACAGGGCGCAACACCGGGGAGCTGTTTTTT.

The CDR3 coding sequence is TGTGCCAGTGCCCTAGCCGGGACAGGGGGGAACACCATATATTTT. It codes for CASALAGTGGNTIYF. The chain carries TRBV19 and TRBJ1-3; 11 nucleotides agree with TRBD1. V lost 8 bases and J lost 7; bases outside the gene matches: 10. This CDR3 has 15 residues. Germline CDR1 LNHDA, CDR2 SQIVND (reference sequence).

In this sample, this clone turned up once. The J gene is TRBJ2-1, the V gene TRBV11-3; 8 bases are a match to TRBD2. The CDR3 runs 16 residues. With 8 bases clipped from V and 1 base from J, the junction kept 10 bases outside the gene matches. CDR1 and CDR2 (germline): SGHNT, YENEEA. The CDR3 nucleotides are TGTGCCAGCCTAGGGGCCAGCGGGGGTTCCTACAATGAGCAGTTCTTC. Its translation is CASLGASGGSYNEQFF.

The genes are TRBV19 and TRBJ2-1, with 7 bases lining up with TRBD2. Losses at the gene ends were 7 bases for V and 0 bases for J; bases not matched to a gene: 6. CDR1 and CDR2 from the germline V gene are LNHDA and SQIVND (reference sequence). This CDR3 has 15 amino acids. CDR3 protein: CASTPRGDSYNEQFF. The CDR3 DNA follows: TGTGCCAGTACTCCCCGGGGGGACTCCTACAATGAGCAGTTCTTC.

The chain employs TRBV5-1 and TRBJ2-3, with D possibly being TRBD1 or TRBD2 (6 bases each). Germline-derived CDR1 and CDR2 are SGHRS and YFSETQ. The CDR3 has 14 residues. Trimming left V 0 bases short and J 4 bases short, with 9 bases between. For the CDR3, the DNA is TGCGCCAGCAGCTTGGTGGGGGGCCCAGATACGCAGTATTTT. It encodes CASSLVGGPDTQYF.

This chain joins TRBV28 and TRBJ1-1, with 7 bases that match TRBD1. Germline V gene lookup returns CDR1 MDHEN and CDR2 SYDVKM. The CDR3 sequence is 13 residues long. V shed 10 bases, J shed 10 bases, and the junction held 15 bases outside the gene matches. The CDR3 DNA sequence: TGTGCCACCTCATTGAGGGACAGTCGACGAGCTTTCTTT. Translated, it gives CATSLRDSRRAFF.

The CDR3 region is CASSPGTGDTGELFF. The CDR3 DNA follows: TGTGCCAGCTCACCAGGGACAGGGGACACCGGGGAGCTGTTTTTT. This chain connects TRBV18 to TRBJ2-2, with TRBD1 matching over 10 bases. CDR1 is KGHSH and CDR2 is LQKENI in the germline V gene. There are 15 residues in the CDR3. Germline trimming cut 2 bases from V and 3 bases from J; bases unmatched to any gene: 0.

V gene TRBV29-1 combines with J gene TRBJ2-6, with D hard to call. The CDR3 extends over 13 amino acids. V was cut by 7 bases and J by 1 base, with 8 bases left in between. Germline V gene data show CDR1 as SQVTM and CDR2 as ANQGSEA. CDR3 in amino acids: CSGSSSGANVLTF. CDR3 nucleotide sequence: TGCAGCGGTTCTTCTTCTGGGGCCAACGTCCTGACTTTC.

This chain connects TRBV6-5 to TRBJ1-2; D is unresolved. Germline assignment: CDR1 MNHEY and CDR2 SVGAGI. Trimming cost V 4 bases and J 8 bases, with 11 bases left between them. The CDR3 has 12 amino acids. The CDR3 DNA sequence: TGTGCCAGCAGTTCCCGGCAGTGGGGCTACACCTTC. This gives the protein CASSSRQWGYTF.

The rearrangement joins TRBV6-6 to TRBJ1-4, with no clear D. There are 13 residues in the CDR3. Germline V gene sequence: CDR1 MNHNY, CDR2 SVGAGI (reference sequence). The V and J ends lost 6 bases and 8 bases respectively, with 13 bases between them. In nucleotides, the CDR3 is TGTGCCAGCAGCCGCGCCATTACGGAAAAACTGTTTTTT. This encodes CASSRAITEKLFF.

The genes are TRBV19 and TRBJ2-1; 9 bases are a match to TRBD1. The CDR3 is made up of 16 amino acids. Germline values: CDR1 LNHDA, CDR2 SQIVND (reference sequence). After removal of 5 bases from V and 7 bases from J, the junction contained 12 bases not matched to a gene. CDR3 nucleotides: TGTGCCAGTAGTCCCCTTTGGGGGACAGGGTCGAATGAGCAGTTCTTC. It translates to CASSPLWGTGSNEQFF.

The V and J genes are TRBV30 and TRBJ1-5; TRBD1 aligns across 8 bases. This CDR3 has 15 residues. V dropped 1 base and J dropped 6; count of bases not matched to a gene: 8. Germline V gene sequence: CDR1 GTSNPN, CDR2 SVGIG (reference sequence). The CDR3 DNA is TGTGCCTGGAGTGCTCGACAGGGGTTCACTCAGCCCCAGCATTTT. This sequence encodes CAWSARQGFTQPQHF.

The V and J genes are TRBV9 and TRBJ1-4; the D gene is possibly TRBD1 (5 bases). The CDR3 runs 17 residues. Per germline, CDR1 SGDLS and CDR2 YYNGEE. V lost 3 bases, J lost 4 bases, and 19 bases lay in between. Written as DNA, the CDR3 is TGTGCCAGCAGCGACCCCAGGGTGGGCGGCCGTAATGAAAAACTGTTTTTT. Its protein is CASSDPRVGGRNEKLFF.

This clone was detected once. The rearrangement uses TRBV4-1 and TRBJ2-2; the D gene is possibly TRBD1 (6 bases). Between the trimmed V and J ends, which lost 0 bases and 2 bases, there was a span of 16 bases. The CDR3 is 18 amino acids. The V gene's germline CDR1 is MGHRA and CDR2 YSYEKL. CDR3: CASSQEGYREFNTGELFF. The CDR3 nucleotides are TGCGCCAGCAGCCAAGAAGGGTACAGGGAGTTTAACACCGGGGAGCTGTTTTTT.

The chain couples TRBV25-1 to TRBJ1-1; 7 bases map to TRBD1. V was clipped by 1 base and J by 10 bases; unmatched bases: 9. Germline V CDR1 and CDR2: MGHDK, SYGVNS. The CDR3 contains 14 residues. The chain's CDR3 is CASSELEQGRGAFF. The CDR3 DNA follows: TGTGCCAGCAGTGAATTAGAACAGGGGCGGGGAGCTTTCTTT. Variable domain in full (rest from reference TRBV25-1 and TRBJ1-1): EADIYQTPRYLVIGTGKKITLECSQTMGHDKMYWYQQDPGMELHLIHYSYGVNSTEKGDLSSESTVSRIRTEHFPLTLESARPSHTSQYLCASSELEQGRGAFFGQGTRLTVV.

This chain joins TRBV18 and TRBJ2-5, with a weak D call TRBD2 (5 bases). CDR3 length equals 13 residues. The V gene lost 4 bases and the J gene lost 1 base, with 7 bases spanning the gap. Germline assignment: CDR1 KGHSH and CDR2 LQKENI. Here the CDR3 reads CASSQGSQETQYF. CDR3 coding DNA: TGTGCCAGCTCACAAGGGAGCCAAGAGACCCAGTACTTC.